These 12 T cell receptor beta chains were sequenced from one sample in a study of regulatory T cells in long-lasting Graves disease. Time point described: persistent/refractory GD, antithyroid drugs over 5 years with positive TRAb. Preparation of the TCR library used RNA extracted from PBMCs. CDR3-region Arm-PCR and iRepertoire HTBI primers produced the TCR beta libraries. TCRdb used MiXCR to reprocess the multiplex PCR reads, holding one entry per CDR3 protein. The sample carries 350,000 to 450,000 distinct CDR3 sequences, less than 30% recorded once. The sequenced sample was peripheral blood mononuclear cells (PBMCs), obtained when the disease was refractory, from a patient treated with antithyroid drugs. The receptor source for this set is a middle-aged woman with Graves disease.

This clonotype was picked up many times. The V call is TRBV12-3 or TRBV12-4, the J call TRBJ2-5; weak D call: TRBD2 (5 bases). V lost 3 bases to trimming and J lost 5 bases, with 10 bases between them. This CDR3 is 13 amino acids long. This CDR3 reads CASSLEVSETQYF. Written as DNA, the CDR3 is TGTGCCAGCAGTTTGGAGGTTTCGGAGACCCAGTACTTC.

The V gene is TRBV6-1, the J gene TRBJ1-2; D uncertain. Germline V gives CDR1 MNHNS, CDR2 SASEGT. The germline V and J ends were trimmed by 9 bases and 4 bases, with 15 bases remaining between them. This CDR3 is built from 13 residues. DNA of the CDR3: TGTGCCAGAAGTACTGGACGGGCCTATGGCTACACCTTC. Translating gives CARSTGRAYGYTF.

In its sample, this clonotype was seen many times. The J gene is TRBJ2-1, the V gene TRBV27; 11 bases are shared with TRBD2. The CDR3 is 16 residues long. Per germline, CDR1 MNHEY and CDR2 SMNVEV (reference sequence). With 7 bases clipped from V and 4 bases from J, the junction kept 9 bases outside the gene matches. CDR3 protein: CASKVTGTSGYNEQFF. CDR3 nucleotide sequence: TGTGCCAGCAAAGTTACCGGGACTAGCGGATACAATGAGCAGTTCTTC.

This clonotype was observed at least ten times. The chain joins TRBV12-3 or TRBV12-4 to TRBJ1-1; D gene unclear. Trimming took off 6 bases at V and 4 bases at J, with 12 bases between the two ends. This CDR3 has 13 residues. CDR3 loop: CASSPLDPTEAFF. The CDR3 DNA reads TGTGCCAGCAGCCCTCTGGATCCCACTGAAGCTTTCTTT.

V and J are TRBV7-3 and TRBJ1-2; no clear D gene. With 8 bases removed from V and 6 bases from J, the gap between germline ends came to 22 bases. Germline V gives CDR1 SGHTA, CDR2 FQGTGA. There are 15 residues in the CDR3. The CDR3 loop reads CASSTKGSGVNGYTF. DNA of the CDR3: TGTGCCAGCTCAACAAAAGGGTCCGGGGTGAATGGCTACACCTTC.

The sample holds a few counts of this clonotype. The rearrangement links TRBV7-2 to TRBJ1-6; TRBD1 aligns across 7 bases. The CDR3 totals 15 residues. CDR1 and CDR2 (germline): SGHTA, FQGNSA. J was trimmed by 6 bases and V by 7 bases; bases with no gene match: 9. The CDR3 DNA is TGTGCCAGCAACTACATAGGACAGGCTAATTCACCCCTCCACTTT. Protein: CASNYIGQANSPLHF.

The rearrangement uses TRBV5-1 and TRBJ1-1; D may be TRBD1 (5 bases). Germline V CDR1 and CDR2: SGHRS, YFSETQ. This CDR3 contains 17 residues. The V end lost 4 bases, the J end lost 3 bases, and 22 bases lay between the germline ends. DNA of the CDR3: TGCGCCAGCAGCGGAGGCAGTGGCGGGGGGTTGTACACTGAAGCTTTCTTT. It specifies CASSGGSGGGLYTEAFF.

V usage is TRBV20-1 and J usage is TRBJ2-7, with a weak D call TRBD2 (5 bases). The CDR3 is made up of 14 amino acids. The ends were cut back, 0 bases at V and 4 bases at J, with 13 bases in the middle. Per the germline V gene, CDR1 is DFQATT and CDR2 is SNEGSKA (reference sequence). This CDR3 is CSARDLWRAYEQYF. The CDR3 nucleotides are TGCAGTGCTAGAGATCTTTGGCGGGCTTACGAGCAGTACTTC.

This clonotype appeared many times. The rearrangement uses TRBV12-3 or TRBV12-4 and TRBJ2-7, with D possibly TRBD2 on 6 matching bases. The V end was cut by 3 bases, the J end by 0 bases, with 12 bases between. This CDR3 region has 15 residues. In DNA, the CDR3 is TGTGCCAGCAGTTTGGGAGGACAAGTCTCCTACGAGCAGTACTTC. Translating gives CASSLGGQVSYEQYF.

This clonotype was detected many times. The rearrangement joins TRBV27 to TRBJ1-2; tentative D call: TRBD1 (6 bases). The CDR3 contains 14 residues. CDR1 is MNHEY and CDR2 is SMNVEV in the germline V gene (reference sequence). V was clipped by 8 bases and J by 8 bases, with 21 bases between them. CDR3 nucleotides: TGTGCCAGCCGAACCGGGACACAGATGGACGGCTACACCTTC. It codes for CASRTGTQMDGYTF.

V usage is TRBV2 and J usage is TRBJ2-1; 7 bases are a match to TRBD2. V lost 11 bases and J lost 2; bases outside the gene matches: 6. The CDR3 runs to 13 residues. Looked up from germline, CDR1 is SNHLY and CDR2 is FYNNEI. CDR3: CAAGSGTYNEQFF. CDR3 nucleotide sequence: TGTGCCGCCGGGAGCGGGACCTACAATGAGCAGTTCTTC.

There are many counts of this clonotype. V is TRBV12-3 or TRBV12-4 and J is TRBJ1-1; D perhaps matches TRBD1 (5 bases). This CDR3 has 14 amino acids. The V end lost 6 bases, the J end lost 1 base, and 12 bases lay between the germline ends. The DNA of the CDR3 is TGTGCCAGCAGAAGCCCCGGGGGGAACACTGAAGCTTTCTTT. Translated: CASRSPGGNTEAFF.